The 26 T cell receptor beta chains in this list originate from one sample, sequenced in a study of CD8+CD57+ T cells in acquired aplastic anemia. TCR beta VDJ combinations and CDR3 sequences were profiled from genomic DNA. MiXCR was run by TCRdb on the reads, yielding one entry per CDR3 protein. Of about 140,000 distinct CDR3 sequences listed, approximately 41% were seen once; the top ten hold 6.5% to 10%. What was sequenced was sorted CD4+, CD8+, or CD8+CD57+ T cells (not recorded which) from PBMCs. The receptors were sampled from a human donor in good health, serving as a control.

Here the CDR3 DNA reads TGCGCCAGCAGCCAAGATCCTACCAGGGGTTTGTCACCCCTCCACTTT. Its protein product is CASSQDPTRGLSPLHF. The genes are TRBV4-1 and TRBJ1-6, with D possibly TRBD1 on 6 matching bases. V gave up 0 bases and J gave up 10 bases, with 16 bases separating them. The CDR3 is made up of 16 amino acids. Germline-derived CDR1 and CDR2 are MGHRA and YSYEKL.

This clonotype was observed many times. The CDR3 here is CASSRGAGTSGANVLTF. CDR3 in DNA: TGTGCCAGCAGCCGTGGTGCAGGGACCTCTGGGGCCAACGTCCTGACTTTC. J is TRBJ2-6 and V is TRBV4-2; D could derive from TRBD1 or TRBD2 (5 bases each). Germline-derived CDR1 and CDR2 are LGHNA and YNFKEQ. V was clipped by 4 bases and J by 0 bases, with 13 bases between them. The CDR3 is made up of 17 amino acids.

The chain links TRBV2 to TRBJ1-2; 8 bases align to TRBD1. V trimming: 4 bases; J trimming: 3 bases; junction bases outside the gene matches: 4. Germline V lookup: CDR1 SNHLY, CDR2 FYNNEI. The CDR3 is made up of 14 amino acids. CDR3 region: CASSADRVDYGYTF. As DNA, the CDR3 is TGTGCCAGCAGTGCGGACAGGGTGGACTATGGCTACACCTTC.

In this sample, this clonotype turned up once. Its ends do not fully match the called genes, so a read error is possible. The chain recombines TRBV6-5 with TRBJ2-7; D might be TRBD1 (5 bases). The CDR3 consists of 13 residues. Germline V gene lookup returns CDR1 MNHEY and CDR2 SVGAGI. CDR3 DNA: TGTGCCGGCAGTTATCGGCAGGGATACGAGCAGTACTTC. This sequence encodes CAGSYRQGYEQYF.

This clonotype was seen repeatedly, ten times or more. The rearrangement joins TRBV7-9 to TRBJ2-3; 7 bases fit TRBD2. The germline V gene has CDR1 SEHNR and CDR2 FQNEAQ (reference sequence). This CDR3 contains 15 residues. V shed 2 bases, J shed 2 bases, and the junction held 4 bases outside the gene matches. CDR3 bases: TGTGCCAGCAGCTTAAAGGCGGGGGTCACAGATACGCAGTATTTT. Protein sequence: CASSLKAGVTDTQYF.

This clonotype was counted at least ten times. The rearrangement uses TRBV28 and TRBJ1-2; D is ambiguous. Germline lookup yields CDR1 MDHEN and CDR2 SYDVKM. Between the trimmed V and J ends, which lost 5 bases and 2 bases, there was a span of 3 bases. The CDR3 is made up of 11 amino acids. The CDR3 region has the DNA TGTGCCAGCAGTCTGAACTATGGCTACACCTTC. This encodes CASSLNYGYTF.

This clonotype was counted ten times or more. The V call is TRBV6-2 or TRBV6-3, the J call TRBJ2-1; possibly TRBD1 or TRBD2 for D (5 bases each). From germline, CDR1 is MNHEY and CDR2 SVGEGT. CDR3 length: 18 amino acids. V lost 3 bases, J lost 0 bases, and 18 bases lay in between. DNA for the CDR3: TGTGCCAGCAGTTATCGGGACGGGACGCTTAGCTCCTACAATGAGCAGTTCTTC. It translates to CASSYRDGTLSSYNEQFF.

The chain couples TRBV25-1 to TRBJ1-2; TRBD1 aligns across 8 bases. J was trimmed by 5 bases and V by 3 bases; bases with no gene match: 5. Germline V gene data show CDR1 as MGHDK and CDR2 as SYGVNS. There are 14 residues in the CDR3. Written as DNA, the CDR3 is TGTGCCAGCAGTGACCAAGACAGGGGATATGGCTACACCTTC. It is translated as CASSDQDRGYGYTF.

Note on this clonotype: This sequence may be a read error, since a much larger clone differs from it by one base. V is TRBV11-1 and J is TRBJ2-1, with TRBD2 identical over 15 bases. Trimming took 5 bases from V and 9 from J; bases not matched to a gene: 5. Germline CDR1 reads SGHAT; CDR2 reads FQDESV (reference sequence). There are 15 residues in the CDR3. CDR3 nucleotide sequence: TGTGCCAGCAGCCTCGGGACTAGCGGGAGGAGTGAGCAGTTCTTC. This gives the protein CASSLGTSGRSEQFF.

This sequence joins TRBV15 and TRBJ2-1; maybe TRBD1 (5 bases). The ends were cut back, 5 bases at V and 9 bases at J, with 23 bases in the middle. The CDR3 sequence is 16 residues long. Germline V gene lookup returns CDR1 LNHNV and CDR2 YYDKDF (reference sequence). The CDR3 protein is CATSGKATDRPIEQFF. DNA for the CDR3: TGTGCCACCAGCGGAAAAGCGACAGATAGACCAATTGAGCAGTTCTTC.

This clonotype came up many times. The genes are TRBV20-1 and TRBJ2-1; 14 nucleotides agree with TRBD2. Germline CDR1 DFQATT, CDR2 SNEGSKA (reference sequence). The length of the CDR3 is 17 residues. The J segment lost 10 bases and the V segment lost 3 bases, leaving 14 bases of the junction unmatched. The CDR3 region is CSARDGTSGRRAGEQFF. CDR3 nucleotide sequence: TGCAGTGCTAGGGACGGGACTAGCGGGAGAAGGGCAGGAGAGCAGTTCTTC.

This clonotype came up a few times. The chain joins TRBV30 to TRBJ2-7; weak D call: TRBD2 (6 bases). Trimming took off 1 base at V and 0 bases at J, with 13 bases between the two ends. The CDR3 has 15 amino acids. Per the germline V gene, CDR1 is GTSNPN and CDR2 is SVGIG (reference sequence). The CDR3 sequence is CAWSGSRGSSYEQYF. As DNA, the CDR3 is TGTGCCTGGAGTGGCTCCCGGGGGAGCTCCTACGAGCAGTACTTC. The complete variable domain, with remaining parts taken from reference TRBV30 and TRBJ2-7, reads SQTIHQWPATLVQPVGSPLSLECTVEGTSNPNLYWYRQAAGRGLQLLFYSVGIGQISSEVPQNLSASRPQDRQFILSSKKLLLSDSGFYLCAWSGSRGSSYEQYFGPGTRLTVT.

This clonotype has ten or more counts. This chain joins TRBV15 and TRBJ1-1, with D uncertain. This CDR3 is 12 amino acids long. Germline CDR1 reads LNHNV; CDR2 reads YYDKDF (reference sequence). V gave up 9 bases and J gave up 4 bases, with 12 bases separating them. DNA of the CDR3: TGTGCCACTAGTTCCCGGGTCACTGAAGCTTTCTTT. Protein sequence: CATSSRVTEAFF.

This clonotype was picked up a small number of times. V usage is TRBV2 and J usage is TRBJ2-7, with 7 bases that match TRBD1. Germline CDR1 is SNHLY and CDR2 is FYNNEI. The CDR3 covers 13 residues. V was clipped by 5 bases and J by 4 bases; unmatched bases: 5. The CDR3 region is CASSHRGEYEQYF. In nucleotides, the CDR3 is TGTGCCAGCAGTCACAGGGGAGAGTACGAGCAGTACTTC.

In its sample, this clonotype was seen many times. This chain uses TRBV24-1 with TRBJ2-1; 14 bases match TRBD2. V was pared by 2 bases and J by 4 bases, with 3 bases of the junction left unmatched. The germline CDR1 and CDR2 sequences are KGHDR and SFDVKD. The CDR3 extends over 17 amino acids. As DNA, the CDR3 is TGTGCCACCAGTGATTCCCGGACTAGCGGGGGGTACAATGAGCAGTTCTTC. Translating gives CATSDSRTSGGYNEQFF.

This clonotype has a count of ten or more. The chain uses TRBV7-9 and TRBJ2-5; TRBD1 might be the D (7 bases). The germline V and J ends were trimmed by 2 bases and 1 base, with 11 bases remaining between them. The CDR3 length is 15 residues. The germline V gene has CDR1 SEHNR and CDR2 FQNEAQ (reference sequence). CDR3 in DNA: TGTGCCAGCAGCTTAAGACAGGGAGGCCAAGAGACCCAGTACTTC. Its protein product is CASSLRQGGQETQYF.

This clonotype was detected ten times or more. As DNA, the CDR3 is TGTGCCTGGAGTTTCGGGAGCACAGATACGCAGTATTTT. Encoded protein: CAWSFGSTDTQYF. This rearrangement joins TRBV30 to TRBJ2-3; unclear D gene. With 2 bases removed from V and 0 bases from J, the gap between germline ends came to 6 bases. CDR1 GTSNPN and CDR2 SVGIG come from the germline V gene (reference sequence). The CDR3 is 13 amino acids.

Many counts were recorded for this clonotype. The chain carries TRBV24-1 and TRBJ1-1; D uncertain. Germline V gene sequence: CDR1 KGHDR, CDR2 SFDVKD. The CDR3 sequence is 12 residues long. V shed 12 bases and J shed 4 bases, with 14 bases lying between them. The CDR3 sequence is CAAADPGTEAFF. The CDR3, as DNA: TGTGCCGCCGCGGACCCAGGCACTGAAGCTTTCTTT.

The chain recombines TRBV11-2 with TRBJ1-2; weak D call: TRBD1 (5 bases). With 1 base removed from V and 0 bases from J, the gap between germline ends came to 18 bases. The CDR3 is 18 amino acids. CDR1 and CDR2 (germline): SGHAT, FQNNGV. As DNA, the CDR3 is TGTGCCAGCAGCTTAGTACCGGGACTAGCGGGAGCTAACTATGGCTACACCTTC. Translated: CASSLVPGLAGANYGYTF.

A word on this clonotype: Germline is not matched at one junction end, which may reflect a read error. The V and J genes are TRBV20-1 and TRBJ2-5, with D possibly called TRBD1 or TRBD2 (5 bases each). The CDR3 covers 11 residues. Germline values: CDR1 DFQATT, CDR2 SNEGSKA (reference sequence). As DNA, the CDR3 is TGTAGTGCTAGGGGCTGGGAGACCCAGTGCTTC. Protein product: CSARGWETQCF.

At least ten counts were recorded for this clonotype. The chain couples TRBV28 to TRBJ1-1; 8 nucleotides align to TRBD1. Germline V lookup: CDR1 MDHEN, CDR2 SYDVKM. The CDR3 sequence is 13 residues long. In nucleotides, the CDR3 is TGTGCTTCCCTAGGACAGGGAAACACTGAAGCTTTCTTT. Its translation: CASLGQGNTEAFF.

This clonotype was recorded at least ten times. The V and J genes are TRBV19 and TRBJ1-1; no clear D. V shed 9 bases and J shed 4 bases, with 15 bases lying between them. Germline CDR1 LNHDA, CDR2 SQIVND (reference sequence). The CDR3 is made up of 13 amino acids. CDR3 coding DNA: TGTGCCAGCCACCTAAACAGAGGCACTGAAGCTTTCTTT. Translation gives CASHLNRGTEAFF.

This rearrangement joins TRBV7-7 to TRBJ2-1; 11 positions agree with TRBD2. With 1 base clipped from V and 8 bases from J, the junction kept 7 bases outside the gene matches. This CDR3 region has 16 residues. Looked up from germline, CDR1 is SSHAT and CDR2 is FNYEAQ (reference sequence). CDR3 sequence (DNA): TGTGCCAGCAGCTTAGTGGTTCTAGCGGGAGGCCATGAGCAGTTCTTC. Protein sequence: CASSLVVLAGGHEQFF.

This clonotype has at least ten counts. The V and J genes are TRBV6-1 and TRBJ2-7; D is tentatively TRBD1 or TRBD2 (6 bases each). The germline CDR1 and CDR2 sequences are MNHNS and SASEGT. This CDR3 is built from 15 residues. Trimming cost V 6 bases and J 0 bases, with 15 bases left between them. The DNA for the CDR3 is TGTGCCAGCAGGGACACACAGGGACTCTCCTACGAGCAGTACTTC. Encoded protein: CASRDTQGLSYEQYF.

This clonotype occurred many times. The J gene is TRBJ2-5, the V gene TRBV5-1; 8 bases fit TRBD1. The V and J ends lost 7 bases and 4 bases, in that order; junction bases with no gene match: 3. This CDR3 comprises 12 residues. Germline loops: CDR1 SGHRS, CDR2 YFSETQ. This chain's CDR3 is CASRQGLETQYF. In DNA form, the CDR3 reads TGCGCCAGCCGACAGGGGTTAGAGACCCAGTACTTC.

J is TRBJ2-1 and V is TRBV28; unclear D gene. This CDR3 comprises 13 residues. Germline CDR1 is MDHEN and CDR2 is SYDVKM. Trimming pared 5 bases from V and 10 bases from J, leaving 15 bases between. CDR3 protein: CASSPGGPSEQFF. The CDR3 nucleotides read TGTGCCAGCAGTCCGGGCGGTCCGAGCGAGCAGTTCTTC.